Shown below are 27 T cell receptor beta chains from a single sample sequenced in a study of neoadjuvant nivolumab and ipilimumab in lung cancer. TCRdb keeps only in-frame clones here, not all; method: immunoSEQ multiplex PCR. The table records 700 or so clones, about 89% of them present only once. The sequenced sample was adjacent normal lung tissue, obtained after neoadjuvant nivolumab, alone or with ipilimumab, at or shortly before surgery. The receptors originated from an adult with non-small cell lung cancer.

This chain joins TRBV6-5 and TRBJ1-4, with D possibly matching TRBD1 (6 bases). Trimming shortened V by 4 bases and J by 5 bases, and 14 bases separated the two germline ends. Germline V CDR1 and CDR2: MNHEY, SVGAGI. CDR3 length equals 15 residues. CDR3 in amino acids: CASSFTTGSNEKLFF. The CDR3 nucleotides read TGTGCCAGCAGTTTCACGACAGGATCCAATGAAAAACTGTTTTTT.

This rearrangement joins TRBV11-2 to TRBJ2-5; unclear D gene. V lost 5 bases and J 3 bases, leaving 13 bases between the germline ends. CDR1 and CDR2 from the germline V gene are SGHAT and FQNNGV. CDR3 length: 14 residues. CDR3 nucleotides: TGTGCCAGCAGCCAAGTTGCAGGAGAAGAGACCCAGTACTTC. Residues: CASSQVAGEETQYF.

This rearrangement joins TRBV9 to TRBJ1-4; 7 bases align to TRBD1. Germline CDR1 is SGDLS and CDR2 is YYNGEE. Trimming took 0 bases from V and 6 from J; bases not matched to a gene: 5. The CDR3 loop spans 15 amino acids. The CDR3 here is CASSVETGPYEKLFF. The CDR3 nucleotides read TGTGCCAGCAGCGTAGAGACAGGGCCCTATGAAAAACTGTTTTTT.

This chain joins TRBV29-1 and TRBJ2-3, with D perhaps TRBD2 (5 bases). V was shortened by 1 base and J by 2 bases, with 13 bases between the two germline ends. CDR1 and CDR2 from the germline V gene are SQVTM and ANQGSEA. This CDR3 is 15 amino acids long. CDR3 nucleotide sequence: TGCAGCGTTGAAGGGGCCCGGGATATCACAGATACGCAGTATTTT. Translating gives CSVEGARDITDTQYF.

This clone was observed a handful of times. The CDR3 sequence is CASSSTDSYEQYF. CDR3 nucleotides: TGTGCCAGCAGTTCGACAGATTCCTACGAGCAGTACTTC. The genes are TRBV6-5 and TRBJ2-7; D may be TRBD1 (5 bases). Germline V gene data show CDR1 as MNHEY and CDR2 as SVGAGI. V shed 4 bases and J shed 1 base, with 8 bases lying between them. The length of the CDR3 is 13 residues.

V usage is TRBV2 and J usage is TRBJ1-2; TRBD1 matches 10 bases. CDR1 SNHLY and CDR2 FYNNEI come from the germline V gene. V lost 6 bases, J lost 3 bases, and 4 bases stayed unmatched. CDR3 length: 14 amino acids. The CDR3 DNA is TGTGCCAGCAGCAGACAGGGGGCAGACTATGGCTACACCTTC. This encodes CASSRQGADYGYTF.

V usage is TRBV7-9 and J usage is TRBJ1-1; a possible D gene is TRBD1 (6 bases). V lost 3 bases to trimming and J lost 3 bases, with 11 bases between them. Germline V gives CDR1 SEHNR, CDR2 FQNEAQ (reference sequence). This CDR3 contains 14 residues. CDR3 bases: TGTGCCAGCAGCTTTTACCGGGGGCACACTGAAGCTTTCTTT. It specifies CASSFYRGHTEAFF.

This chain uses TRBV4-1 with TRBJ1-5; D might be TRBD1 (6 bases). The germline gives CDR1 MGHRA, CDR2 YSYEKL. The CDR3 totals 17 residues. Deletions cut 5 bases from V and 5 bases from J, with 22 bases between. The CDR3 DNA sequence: TGCGCCAGCAGCAGAGAGACGGCCGCGGGGACACATCAGCCCCAGCATTTT. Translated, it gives CASSRETAAGTHQPQHF.

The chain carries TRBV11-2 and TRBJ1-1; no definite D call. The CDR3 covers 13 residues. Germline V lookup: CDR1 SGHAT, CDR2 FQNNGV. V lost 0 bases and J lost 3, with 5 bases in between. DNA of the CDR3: TGTGCCAGCAGCTTAGACGGTTACACTGAAGCTTTCTTT. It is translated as CASSLDGYTEAFF.

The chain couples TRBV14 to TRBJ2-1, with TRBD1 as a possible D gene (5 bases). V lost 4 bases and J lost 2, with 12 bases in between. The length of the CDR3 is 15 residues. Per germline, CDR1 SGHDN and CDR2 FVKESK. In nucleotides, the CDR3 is TGTGCCAGCAGCCGACAGCCCCGTACCTACAATGAGCAGTTCTTC. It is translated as CASSRQPRTYNEQFF.

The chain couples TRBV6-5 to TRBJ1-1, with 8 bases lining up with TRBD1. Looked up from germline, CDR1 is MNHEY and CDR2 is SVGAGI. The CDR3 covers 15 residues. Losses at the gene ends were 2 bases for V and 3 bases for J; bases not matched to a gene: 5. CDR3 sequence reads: CASSYTTGEDTEAFF. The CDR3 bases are TGTGCCAGCAGTTACACGACAGGGGAGGACACTGAAGCTTTCTTT.

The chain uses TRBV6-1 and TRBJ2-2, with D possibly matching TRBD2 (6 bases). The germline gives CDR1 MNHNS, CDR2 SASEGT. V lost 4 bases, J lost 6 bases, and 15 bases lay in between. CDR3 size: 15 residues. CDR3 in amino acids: CASSARGTLAGELFF. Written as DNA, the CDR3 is TGTGCCAGCAGTGCTCGGGGGACCCTCGCCGGGGAGCTGTTTTTT.

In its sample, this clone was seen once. CDR3 bases: TGTGCCAGCAGCCCCCCCCCTAGCGATCAAGGCTACAATGAGCAGTTCTTC. Translation gives CASSPPPSDQGYNEQFF. The chain links TRBV7-9 to TRBJ2-1; D is perhaps TRBD2 (6 bases). Trimming left V 5 bases short and J 3 bases short, with 20 bases between. The germline CDR1 and CDR2 sequences are SEHNR and FQNEAQ (reference sequence). The length of the CDR3 is 17 residues.

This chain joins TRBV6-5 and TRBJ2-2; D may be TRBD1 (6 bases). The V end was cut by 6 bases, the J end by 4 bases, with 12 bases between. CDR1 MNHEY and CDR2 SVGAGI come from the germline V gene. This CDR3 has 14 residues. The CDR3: CASRGNRATGELFF. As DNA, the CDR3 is TGTGCCAGCAGGGGGAACAGGGCCACCGGGGAGCTGTTTTTT.

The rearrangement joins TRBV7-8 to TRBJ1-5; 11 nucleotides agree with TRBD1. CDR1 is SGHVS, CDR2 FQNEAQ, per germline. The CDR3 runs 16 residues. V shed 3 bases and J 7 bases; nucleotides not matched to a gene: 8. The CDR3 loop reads CASSFIPGQGGQPQHF. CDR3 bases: TGTGCCAGCAGCTTTATACCGGGACAGGGGGGACAGCCCCAGCATTTT.

DNA for the CDR3: TGTGCCAGCAGTCCGCGAGGGGCGGGAGTCTACGAGCAGTACTTC. This sequence encodes CASSPRGAGVYEQYF. This chain joins TRBV27 and TRBJ2-7, with 7 bases matching TRBD2. Per the germline V gene, CDR1 is MNHEY and CDR2 is SMNVEV (reference sequence). This CDR3 spans 15 amino acids. Losses at the gene ends were 5 bases for V and 3 bases for J; bases not matched to a gene: 10.

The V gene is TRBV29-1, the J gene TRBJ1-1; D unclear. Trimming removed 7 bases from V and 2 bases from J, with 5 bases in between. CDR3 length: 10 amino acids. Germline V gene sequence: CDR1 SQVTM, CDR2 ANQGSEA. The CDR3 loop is CSATNTEAFF. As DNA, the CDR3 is TGCAGCGCCACCAACACTGAAGCTTTCTTT.

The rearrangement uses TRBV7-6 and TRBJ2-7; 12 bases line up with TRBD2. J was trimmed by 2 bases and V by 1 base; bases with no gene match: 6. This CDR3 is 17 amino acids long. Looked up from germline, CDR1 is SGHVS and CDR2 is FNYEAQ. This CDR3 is CASSLGTSGITTYEQYF. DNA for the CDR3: TGTGCCAGCAGCTTAGGGACTAGCGGGATCACCACCTACGAGCAGTACTTC.

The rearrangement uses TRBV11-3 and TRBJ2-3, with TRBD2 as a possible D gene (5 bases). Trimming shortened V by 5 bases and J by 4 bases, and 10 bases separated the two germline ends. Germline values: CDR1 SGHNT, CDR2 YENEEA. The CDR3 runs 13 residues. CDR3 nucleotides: TGTGCCAGCAGCCCCGGGGTTGCAGATACGCAGTATTTT. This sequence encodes CASSPGVADTQYF.

CDR3 in amino acids: CAISESWTSGNEQYF. The CDR3 DNA is TGTGCCATCAGTGAGTCCTGGACTAGCGGTAACGAGCAGTACTTC. The rearrangement links TRBV10-3 to TRBJ2-7; 10 positions agree with TRBD2. Germline CDR1 and CDR2: ENHRY and SYGVKD. The trim removed 0 bases at V and 5 bases at J, leaving 4 bases unmatched. The CDR3 runs to 15 residues.

The CDR3 coding sequence is TGTGCCAGCGGACTCCGCACTGAAGCTTTCTTT. Its translation is CASGLRTEAFF. The chain has TRBV2 and TRBJ1-1; D remains ambiguous. Germline assignment: CDR1 SNHLY and CDR2 FYNNEI. There are 11 residues in the CDR3. V was clipped by 8 bases and J by 4 bases, with 8 bases between them. Full variable domain (outside the CDR3, taken from reference TRBV2 and TRBJ1-1): EPEVTQTPSHQVTQMGQEVILRCVPISNHLYFYWYRQILGQKVEFLVSFYNNEISEKSEIFDDQFSVERPDGSNFTLKIRSTKLEDSAMYFCASGLRTEAFFGQGTRLTVV.

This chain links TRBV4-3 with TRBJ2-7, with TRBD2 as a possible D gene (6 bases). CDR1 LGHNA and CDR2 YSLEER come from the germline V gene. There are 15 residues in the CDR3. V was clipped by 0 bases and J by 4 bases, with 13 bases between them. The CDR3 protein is CASSQEAGSPYEQYF. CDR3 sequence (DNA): TGCGCCAGCAGCCAAGAGGCGGGATCCCCTTACGAGCAGTACTTC.

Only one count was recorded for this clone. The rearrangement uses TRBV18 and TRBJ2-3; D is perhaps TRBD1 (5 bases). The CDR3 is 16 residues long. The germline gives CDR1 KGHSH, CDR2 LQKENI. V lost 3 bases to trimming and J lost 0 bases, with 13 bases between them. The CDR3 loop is CASSPIGQSSTDTQYF. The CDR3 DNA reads TGTGCCAGCTCACCTATAGGACAATCAAGCACAGATACGCAGTATTTT.

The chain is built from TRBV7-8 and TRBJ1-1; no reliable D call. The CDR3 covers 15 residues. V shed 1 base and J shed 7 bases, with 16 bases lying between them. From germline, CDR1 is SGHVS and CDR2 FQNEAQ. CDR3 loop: CASSLVDPGMNEAFF. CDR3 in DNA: TGTGCCAGCAGCTTAGTCGATCCGGGCATGAATGAAGCTTTCTTT.

The CDR3 nucleotides read TGCGCCAGCAGCTCGACTTTAGCGGGAAGCACAGATACGCAGTATTTT. The encoded protein is CASSSTLAGSTDTQYF. The rearrangement links TRBV5-1 to TRBJ2-3, with 8 bases fitting TRBD2. CDR1 SGHRS and CDR2 YFSETQ come from the germline V gene. The CDR3 consists of 16 residues. Losses at the gene ends were 3 bases for V and 0 bases for J; bases not matched to a gene: 6. The whole variable domain, filled in from reference TRBV5-1 and TRBJ2-3, reads KAGVTQTPRYLIKTRGQQVTLSCSPISGHRSVSWYQQTPGQGLQFLFEYFSETQRNKGNFPGRFSGRQFSNSRSEMNVSTLELGDSALYLCASSSTLAGSTDTQYFGPGTRLTVL.

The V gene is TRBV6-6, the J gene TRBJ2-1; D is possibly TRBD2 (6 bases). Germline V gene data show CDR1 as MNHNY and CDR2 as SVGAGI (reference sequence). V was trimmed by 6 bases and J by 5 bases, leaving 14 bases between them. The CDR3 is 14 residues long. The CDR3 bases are TGTGCCAGCAGCGCCCGGAGGGACCACAATGAGCAGTTCTTC. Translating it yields CASSARRDHNEQFF.

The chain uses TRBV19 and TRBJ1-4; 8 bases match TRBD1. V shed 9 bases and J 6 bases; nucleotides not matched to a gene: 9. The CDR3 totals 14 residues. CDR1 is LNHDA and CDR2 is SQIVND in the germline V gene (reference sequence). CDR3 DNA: TGTGCCAGCCGGACAGGGCGGACTGATGAAAAACTGTTTTTT. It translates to CASRTGRTDEKLFF.